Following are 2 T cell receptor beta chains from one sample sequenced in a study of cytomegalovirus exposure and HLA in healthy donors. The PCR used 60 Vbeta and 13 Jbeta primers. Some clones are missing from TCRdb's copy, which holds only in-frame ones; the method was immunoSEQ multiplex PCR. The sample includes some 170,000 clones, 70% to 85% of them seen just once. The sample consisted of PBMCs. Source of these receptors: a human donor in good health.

CDR3 in DNA: TGTGCCAGCTCACCACAGGGACAGGGGTACTATGGCTACACCTTC. Translating it yields CASSPQGQGYYGYTF. The chain carries TRBV18 and TRBJ1-2; 10 bases line up with TRBD1. Losses at the gene ends were 1 base for V and 3 bases for J; bases not matched to a gene: 2. The CDR3 covers 15 residues. Germline CDR1 and CDR2: KGHSH and LQKENI. The whole variable domain, remainder taken from reference TRBV18 and TRBJ1-2, is NAGVMQNPRHLVRRRGQEARLRCSPMKGHSHVYWYRQLPEEGLKFMVYLQKENIIDESGMPKERFSAEFPKEGPSILRIQQVVRGDSAAYFCASSPQGQGYYGYTFGSGTRLTVV.

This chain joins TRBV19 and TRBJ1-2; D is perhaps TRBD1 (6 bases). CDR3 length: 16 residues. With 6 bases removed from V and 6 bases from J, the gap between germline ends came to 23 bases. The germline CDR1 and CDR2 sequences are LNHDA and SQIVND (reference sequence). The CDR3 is CASSRLPGQEGDGYTF. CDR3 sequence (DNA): TGTGCCAGTAGCAGATTACCGGGACAAGAAGGCGATGGCTACACCTTC.